This T cell receptor beta chain was recorded in a study of T cells in Graves' hyperthyroidism and ophthalmopathy. Turning to the study itself: Peripheral blood draws took place at initial diagnosis, ahead of any treatment.

To note about this clonotype: What it binds is not known.

Orbital computed tomography and thyroid ultrasound, together with serum TRAb and thyroxine and clinical symptoms, were used for diagnoses. Overall study results and limits: Model predictions of ophthalmopathy came a median roughly 6.7 months before onset.

The CDR3 sequence is 15 residues long. The V gene lost 4 bases and the J gene lost 1 base, with 12 bases spanning the gap. Germline V CDR1 and CDR2: SGHRS, YFSETQ. Template material for amplifying TCR beta CDR3 regions consisted of RNA transcripts. HTBI primers were employed in a first-round RT-PCR of the TCR CDR3. TCRdb re-analysed the multiplex PCR reads in MiXCR, keeping a single row per CDR3 protein. The sample yields more than 450,000 distinct CDR3 sequences, 14% seen once. The clonotype was recovered from a woman aged 40 to 50 with Graves' hyperthyroidism. This rearrangement joins TRBV5-1 to TRBJ1-5, with D tentatively TRBD1 (5 bases). Sequenced material: blood. CDR3 residues: CASSISGSSNQPQHF. CDR3 in DNA: TGCGCCAGCAGCATTTCAGGGTCGAGCAATCAGCCCCAGCATTTT.